This entry concerns a single TCR beta chain. V lost 5 bases to trimming and J lost 6 bases; unmatched junction nucleotides: 8. Germline lookup yields CDR1 SNHLY and CDR2 FYNNEI. The CDR3 is 15 residues long. Clones were read by immunoSEQ multiplex PCR, and TCRdb kept only the in-frame ones, dropping some. Here the sample spans roughly 250,000 clones, over 80% being singletons. The data belong to a study of blood T cell repertoires in COVID-19. Sequenced material: PBMCs or T cells enriched from blood (not recorded which). The V and J genes are TRBV2 and TRBJ1-5, with TRBD1 identical over 9 bases. The TCR was taken from a man aged 50 or older who had been exposed to COVID-19. CDR3 DNA: TGTGCCAGCAGTCCACAGGGGGCGATGGGTCAGCCCCAGCATTTT. Its translation is CASSPQGAMGQPQHF.